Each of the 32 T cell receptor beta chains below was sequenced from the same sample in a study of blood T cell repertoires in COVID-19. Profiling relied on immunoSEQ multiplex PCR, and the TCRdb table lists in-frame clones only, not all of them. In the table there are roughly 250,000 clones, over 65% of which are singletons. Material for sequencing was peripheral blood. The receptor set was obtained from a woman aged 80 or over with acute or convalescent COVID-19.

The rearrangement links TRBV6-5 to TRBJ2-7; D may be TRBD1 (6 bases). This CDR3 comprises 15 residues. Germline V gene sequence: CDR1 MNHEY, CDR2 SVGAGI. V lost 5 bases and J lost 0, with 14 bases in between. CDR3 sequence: CASSTDSPSSYEQYF. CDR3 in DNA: TGTGCCAGCAGTACGGACAGTCCTAGCTCCTACGAGCAGTACTTC.

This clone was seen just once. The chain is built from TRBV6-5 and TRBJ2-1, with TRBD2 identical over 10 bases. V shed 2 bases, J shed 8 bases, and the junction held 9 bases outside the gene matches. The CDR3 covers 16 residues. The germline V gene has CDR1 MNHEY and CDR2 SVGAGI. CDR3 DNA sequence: TGTGCCAGCAGTTACCCCAAGGTAGCGGGGGGTTATGAGCAGTTCTTC. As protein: CASSYPKVAGGYEQFF.

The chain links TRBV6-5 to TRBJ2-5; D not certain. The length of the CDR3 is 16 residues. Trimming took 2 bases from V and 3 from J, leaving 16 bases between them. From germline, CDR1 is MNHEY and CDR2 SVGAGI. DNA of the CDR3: TGTGCCAGCAGTTACCCGCCCCCCTGGGCCAAAGAGACCCAGTACTTC. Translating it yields CASSYPPPWAKETQYF.

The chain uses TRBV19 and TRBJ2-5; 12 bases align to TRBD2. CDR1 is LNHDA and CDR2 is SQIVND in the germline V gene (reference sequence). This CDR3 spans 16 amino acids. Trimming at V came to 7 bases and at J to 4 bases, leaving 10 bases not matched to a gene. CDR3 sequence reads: CASTPTSGRLGETQYF. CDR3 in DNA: TGTGCCAGTACCCCGACTAGCGGGAGACTCGGAGAGACCCAGTACTTC.

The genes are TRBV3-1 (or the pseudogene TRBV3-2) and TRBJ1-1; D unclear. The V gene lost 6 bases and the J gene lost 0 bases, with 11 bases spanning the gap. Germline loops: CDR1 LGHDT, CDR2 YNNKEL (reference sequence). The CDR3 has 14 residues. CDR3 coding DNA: TGTGCCAGCAGTTCGCGGGTTGTGAACACTGAAGCTTTCTTT. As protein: CASSSRVVNTEAFF.

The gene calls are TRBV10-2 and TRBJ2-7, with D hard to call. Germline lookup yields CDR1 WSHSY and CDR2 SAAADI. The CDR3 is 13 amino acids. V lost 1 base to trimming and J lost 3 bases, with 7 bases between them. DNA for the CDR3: TGCGCCAGCAGTGAGTGGCTGAACTACGAGCAGTACTTC. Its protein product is CASSEWLNYEQYF.

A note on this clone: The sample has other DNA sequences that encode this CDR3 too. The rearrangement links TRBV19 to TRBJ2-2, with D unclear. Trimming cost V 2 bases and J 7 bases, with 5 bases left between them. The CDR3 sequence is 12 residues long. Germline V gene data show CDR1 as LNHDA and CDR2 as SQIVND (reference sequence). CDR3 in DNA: TGTGCCAGTAGTATACGAGGCGGGGAGCTGTTTTTT. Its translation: CASSIRGGELFF.

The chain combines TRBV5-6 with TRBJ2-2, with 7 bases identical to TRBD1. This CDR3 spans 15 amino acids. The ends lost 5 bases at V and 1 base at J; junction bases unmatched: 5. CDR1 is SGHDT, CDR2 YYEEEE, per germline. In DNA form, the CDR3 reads TGTGCCAGCAGACCGGGGACAGTGAACACCGGGGAGCTGTTTTTT. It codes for CASRPGTVNTGELFF.

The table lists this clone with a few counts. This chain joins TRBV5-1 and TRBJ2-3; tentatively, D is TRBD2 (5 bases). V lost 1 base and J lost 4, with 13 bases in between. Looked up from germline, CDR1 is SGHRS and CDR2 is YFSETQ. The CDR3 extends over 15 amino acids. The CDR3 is CASSLQPGMADTQYF. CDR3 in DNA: TGCGCCAGCAGCTTGCAACCCGGGATGGCAGATACGCAGTATTTT.

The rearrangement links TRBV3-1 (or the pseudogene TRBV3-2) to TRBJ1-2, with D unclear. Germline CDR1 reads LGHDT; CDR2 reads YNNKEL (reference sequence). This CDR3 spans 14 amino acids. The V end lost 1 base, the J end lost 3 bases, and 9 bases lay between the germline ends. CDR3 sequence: CASSQAVTHYGYTF. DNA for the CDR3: TGTGCCAGCAGCCAAGCCGTCACTCACTATGGCTACACCTTC.

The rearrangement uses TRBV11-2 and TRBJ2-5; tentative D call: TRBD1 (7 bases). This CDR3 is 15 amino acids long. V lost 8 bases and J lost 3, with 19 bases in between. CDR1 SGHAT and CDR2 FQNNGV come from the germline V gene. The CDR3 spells CASERGHGGEETQYF. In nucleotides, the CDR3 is TGTGCCAGCGAAAGGGGGCATGGAGGGGAAGAGACCCAGTACTTC.

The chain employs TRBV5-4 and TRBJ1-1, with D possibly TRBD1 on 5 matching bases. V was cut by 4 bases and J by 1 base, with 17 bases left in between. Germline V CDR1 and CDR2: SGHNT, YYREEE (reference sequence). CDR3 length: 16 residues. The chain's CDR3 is CASSPILGRGNTEAFF. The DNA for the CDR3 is TGTGCCAGCAGCCCCATTTTGGGGCGCGGGAACACTGAAGCTTTCTTT.

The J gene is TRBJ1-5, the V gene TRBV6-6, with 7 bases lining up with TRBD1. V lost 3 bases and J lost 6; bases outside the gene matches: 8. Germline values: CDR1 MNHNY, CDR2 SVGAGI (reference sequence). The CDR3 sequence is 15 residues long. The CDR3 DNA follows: TGTGCCAGCAGTTATCAGGGGGAATCTCGTCAGCCCCAGCATTTT. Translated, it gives CASSYQGESRQPQHF.

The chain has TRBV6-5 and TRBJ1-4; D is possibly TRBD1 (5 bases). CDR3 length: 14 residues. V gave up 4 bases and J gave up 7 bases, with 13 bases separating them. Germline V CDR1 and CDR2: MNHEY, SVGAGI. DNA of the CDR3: TGTGCCAGCAGTTCACCCGGGAGGGGTGAAAAACTGTTTTTT. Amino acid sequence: CASSSPGRGEKLFF.

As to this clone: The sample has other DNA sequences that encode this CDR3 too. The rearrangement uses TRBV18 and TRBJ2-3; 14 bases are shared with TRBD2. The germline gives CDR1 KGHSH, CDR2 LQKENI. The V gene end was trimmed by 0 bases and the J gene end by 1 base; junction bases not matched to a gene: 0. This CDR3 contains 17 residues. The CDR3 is CASSPPGLAGGTDTQYF. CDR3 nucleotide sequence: TGTGCCAGCTCACCACCGGGACTAGCGGGAGGCACAGATACGCAGTATTTT.

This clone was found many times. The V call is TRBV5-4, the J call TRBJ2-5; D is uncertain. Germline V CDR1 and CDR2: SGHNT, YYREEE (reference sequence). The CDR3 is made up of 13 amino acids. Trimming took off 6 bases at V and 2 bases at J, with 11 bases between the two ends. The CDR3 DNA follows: TGTGCCAGCAAAATTAACAGTCAAGAGACCCAGTACTTC. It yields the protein CASKINSQETQYF.

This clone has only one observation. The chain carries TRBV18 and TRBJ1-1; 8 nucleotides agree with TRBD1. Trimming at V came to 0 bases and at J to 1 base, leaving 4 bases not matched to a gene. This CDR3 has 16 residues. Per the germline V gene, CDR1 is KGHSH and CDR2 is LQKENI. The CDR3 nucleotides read TGTGCCAGCTCACCACCGACAGGGGCGACGAACACTGAAGCTTTCTTT. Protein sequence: CASSPPTGATNTEAFF.

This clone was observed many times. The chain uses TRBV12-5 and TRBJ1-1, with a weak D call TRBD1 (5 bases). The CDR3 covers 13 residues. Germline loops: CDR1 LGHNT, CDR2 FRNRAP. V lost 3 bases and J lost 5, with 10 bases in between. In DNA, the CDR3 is TGTGCTAGTGGTTTAATCCGGGGGACTGAAGCTTTCTTT. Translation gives CASGLIRGTEAFF.

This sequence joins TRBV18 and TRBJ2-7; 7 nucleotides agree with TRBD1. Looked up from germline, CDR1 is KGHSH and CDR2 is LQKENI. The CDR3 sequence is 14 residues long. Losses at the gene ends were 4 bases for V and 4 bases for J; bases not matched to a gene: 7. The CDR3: CASSRGQFSYEQYF. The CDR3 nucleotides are TGTGCCAGCTCACGGGGACAGTTCTCGTACGAGCAGTACTTC.

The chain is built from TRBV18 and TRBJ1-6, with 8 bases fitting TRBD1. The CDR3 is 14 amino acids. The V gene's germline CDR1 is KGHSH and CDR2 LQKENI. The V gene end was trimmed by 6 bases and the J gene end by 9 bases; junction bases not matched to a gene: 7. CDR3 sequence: CASSPDRGSSPLHF. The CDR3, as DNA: TGTGCCAGCTCCCCCGACAGGGGCTCTTCACCCCTCCACTTT.

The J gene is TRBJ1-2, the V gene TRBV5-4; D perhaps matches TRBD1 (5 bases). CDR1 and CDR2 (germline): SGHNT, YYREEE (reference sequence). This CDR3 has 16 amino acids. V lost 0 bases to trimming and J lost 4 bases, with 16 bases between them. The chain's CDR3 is CASSLAGGAPGYGYTF. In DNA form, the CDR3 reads TGTGCCAGCAGCTTGGCGGGTGGGGCGCCGGGCTATGGCTACACCTTC.

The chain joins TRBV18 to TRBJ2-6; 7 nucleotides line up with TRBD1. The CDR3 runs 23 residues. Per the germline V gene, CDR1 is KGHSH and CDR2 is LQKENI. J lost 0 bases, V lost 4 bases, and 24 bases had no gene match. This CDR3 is CASSRLTGKLRDRVFSGANVLTF. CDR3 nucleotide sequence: TGTGCCAGCTCACGACTAACGGGAAAGCTCCGAGACAGGGTCTTCTCTGGGGCCAACGTCCTGACTTTC.

The CDR3 sequence: CASRYGTGGKDTQYF. In nucleotides, the CDR3 is TGTGCCAGCAGGTACGGGACAGGGGGCAAAGATACGCAGTATTTT. This chain joins TRBV6-2 or TRBV6-3 and TRBJ2-3, with 12 bases that match TRBD1. There are 15 residues in the CDR3. V gave up 6 bases and J gave up 5 bases; unmatched junction bases: 6. Germline V gives CDR1 MNHEY, CDR2 SVGEGT.

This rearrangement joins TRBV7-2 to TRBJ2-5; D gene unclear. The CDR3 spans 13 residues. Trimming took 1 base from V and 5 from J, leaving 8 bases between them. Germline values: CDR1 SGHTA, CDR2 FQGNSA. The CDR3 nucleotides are TGTGCCAGCAGCTTAGGCTACTATGAGACCCAGTACTTC. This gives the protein CASSLGYYETQYF. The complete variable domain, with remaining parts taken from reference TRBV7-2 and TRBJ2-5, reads GAGVSQSPSNKVTEKGKDVELRCDPISGHTALYWYRQSLGQGLEFLIYFQGNSAPDKSGLPSDRFSAERTGGSVSTLTIQRTQQEDSAVYLCASSLGYYETQYFGPGTRLLVL.

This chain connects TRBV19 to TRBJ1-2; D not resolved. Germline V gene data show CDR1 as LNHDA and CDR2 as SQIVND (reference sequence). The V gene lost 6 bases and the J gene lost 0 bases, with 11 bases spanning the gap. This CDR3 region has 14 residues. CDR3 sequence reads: CASRQTGANYGYTF. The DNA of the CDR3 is TGTGCCAGTAGGCAGACCGGGGCTAACTATGGCTACACCTTC. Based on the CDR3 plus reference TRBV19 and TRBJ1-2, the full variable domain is DGGITQSPKYLFRKEGQNVTLSCEQNLNHDAMYWYRQDPGQGLRLIYYSQIVNDFQKGDIAEGYSVSREKKESFPLTVTSAQKNPTAFYLCASRQTGANYGYTFGSGTRLTVV.

The CDR3 loop is CASSPGARQGSGANVLTF. The CDR3, as DNA: TGTGCCAGCAGTCCCGGGGCCCGACAGGGATCAGGGGCCAACGTCCTGACTTTC. The chain links TRBV6-6 to TRBJ2-6; TRBD1 aligns across 7 bases. V shed 5 bases and J 4 bases; nucleotides not matched to a gene: 14. The CDR3 spans 18 residues. Germline V CDR1 and CDR2: MNHNY, SVGAGI (reference sequence).

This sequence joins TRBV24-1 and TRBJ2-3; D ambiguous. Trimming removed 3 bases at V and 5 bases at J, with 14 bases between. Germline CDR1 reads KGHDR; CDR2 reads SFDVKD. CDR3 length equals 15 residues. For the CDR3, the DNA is TGTGCCACCAGTGATGCATCTAGTCTAGTAGATACGCAGTATTTT. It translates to CATSDASSLVDTQYF.

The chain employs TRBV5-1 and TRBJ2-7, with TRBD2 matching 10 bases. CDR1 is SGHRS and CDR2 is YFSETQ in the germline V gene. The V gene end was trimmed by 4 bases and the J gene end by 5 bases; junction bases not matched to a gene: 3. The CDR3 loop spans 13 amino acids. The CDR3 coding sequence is TGCGCCAGCAGCCTCAGCGGGAGGGACGAGCAGTACTTC. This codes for CASSLSGRDEQYF.

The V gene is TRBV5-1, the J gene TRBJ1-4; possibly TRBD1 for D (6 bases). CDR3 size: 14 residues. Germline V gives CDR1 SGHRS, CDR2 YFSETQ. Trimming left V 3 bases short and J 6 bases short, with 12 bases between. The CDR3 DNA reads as TGCGCCAGCAGCTCCCAGGGGTTTGATGAAAAACTGTTTTTT. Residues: CASSSQGFDEKLFF.

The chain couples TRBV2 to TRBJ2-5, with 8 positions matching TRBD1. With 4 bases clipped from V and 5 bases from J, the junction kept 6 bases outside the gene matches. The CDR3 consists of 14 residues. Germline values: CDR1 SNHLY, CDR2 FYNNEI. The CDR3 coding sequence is TGTGCCAGCAGTGTCGACAGGGGAGGCGAGACCCAGTACTTC. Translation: CASSVDRGGETQYF.

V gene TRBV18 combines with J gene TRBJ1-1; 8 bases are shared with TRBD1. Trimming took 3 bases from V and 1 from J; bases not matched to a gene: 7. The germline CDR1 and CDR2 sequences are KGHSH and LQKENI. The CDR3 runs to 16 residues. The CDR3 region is CASSPGTGRKNTEAFF. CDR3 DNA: TGTGCCAGCTCACCGGGGACAGGCCGAAAGAACACTGAAGCTTTCTTT. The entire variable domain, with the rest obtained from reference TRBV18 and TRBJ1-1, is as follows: NAGVMQNPRHLVRRRGQEARLRCSPMKGHSHVYWYRQLPEEGLKFMVYLQKENIIDESGMPKERFSAEFPKEGPSILRIQQVVRGDSAAYFCASSPGTGRKNTEAFFGQGTRLTVV.

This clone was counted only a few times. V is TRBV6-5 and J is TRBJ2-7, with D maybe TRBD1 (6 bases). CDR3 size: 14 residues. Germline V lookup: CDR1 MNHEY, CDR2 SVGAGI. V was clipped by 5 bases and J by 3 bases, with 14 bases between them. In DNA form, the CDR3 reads TGTGCCAGCAGTCCCCGACGGACAGTCTACGAGCAGTACTTC. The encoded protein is CASSPRRTVYEQYF.